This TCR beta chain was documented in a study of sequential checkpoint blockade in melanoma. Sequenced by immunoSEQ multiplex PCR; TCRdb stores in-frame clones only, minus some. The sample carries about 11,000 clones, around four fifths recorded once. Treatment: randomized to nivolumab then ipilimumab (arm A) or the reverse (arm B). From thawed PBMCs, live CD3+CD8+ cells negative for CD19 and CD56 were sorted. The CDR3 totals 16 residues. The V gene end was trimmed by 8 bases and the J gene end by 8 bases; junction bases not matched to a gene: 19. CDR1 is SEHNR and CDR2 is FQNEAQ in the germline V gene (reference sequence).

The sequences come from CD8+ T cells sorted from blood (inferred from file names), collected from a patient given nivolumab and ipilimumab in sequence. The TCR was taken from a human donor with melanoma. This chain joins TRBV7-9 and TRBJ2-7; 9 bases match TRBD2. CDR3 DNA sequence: TGTGCCAGCGCGGGGGGGGATCCGGACGGAGGCTTGAAGCAGTACTTC. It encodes CASAGGDPDGGLKQYF.